These T cell receptor beta chains were read from a single sample in a study of cytomegalovirus exposure and HLA in healthy donors. Profiling relied on immunoSEQ multiplex PCR, and the TCRdb table lists in-frame clones only, not all of them. In the table there are about 150,000 clones, 60% to 80% of which are singletons. Specimen: PBMCs. These receptors were obtained from a male donor in good health and CMV-seronegative. Each CDR3 is given with its conserved first and last residue. Fields, in order: V gene, D gene, clone size, J gene, CDR3 protein, CDR3 DNA. D genes are given only for firm matches. Where a row states a size, it is once, few, many or the class of an expanded clone; other rows omit it.

>TRBV6-4|TRBD2|.|TRBJ2-1
CASREYERGEQFF
TGTGCCAGCAGAGAATACGAGCGGGGGGAGCAGTTCTTC
>TRBV7-2|TRBD2|few|TRBJ2-7
CASSSVLAGTYEQYF
TGTGCCAGCAGTAGTGTCCTAGCGGGGACCTACGAGCAGTACTTC
>TRBV28|.|.|TRBJ2-1
CASSLSSLSYNEQFF
TGTGCCAGCAGTTTATCTAGTCTGTCCTACAATGAGCAGTTCTTC
>TRBV11-1|.|.|TRBJ2-5
CASSSNEETQYF
TGTGCCAGCAGCTCAAATGAAGAGACCCAGTACTTC
>TRBV15|TRBD1|few|TRBJ1-3
CATSRDRGQGNTIYF
TGTGCCACCAGCAGAGATAGGGGACAGGGGAACACCATATATTTT
>TRBV7-2|TRBD2|.|TRBJ2-5
CASSLLPAGGPGETQYF
TGTGCCAGCAGCTTACTTCCAGCGGGAGGGCCGGGGGAGACCCAGTACTTC
>TRBV6-1|TRBD2|.|TRBJ2-7
CASSSRGVAGEQYF
TGTGCCAGCAGTTCCCGGGGGGTGGCCGGGGAGCAGTACTTC
>TRBV19|TRBD1|.|TRBJ2-5
CASSSKTGGQETQYF
TGTGCCAGTAGTTCCAAGACAGGGGGGCAAGAGACCCAGTACTTC
>TRBV10-3|TRBD1|.|TRBJ2-2
CAISTGQGAHGELFF
TGTGCCATCAGTACCGGACAGGGGGCCCACGGGGAGCTGTTTTTT
>TRBV4-3|TRBD1|.|TRBJ1-4
CASSLGTGHEKLLF
TGCGCCAGCAGCCTCGGGACAGGGCATGAAAAACTGCTTTTT
>TRBV10-3|TRBD2|.|TRBJ2-2
CAISGTSGNTGELFF
TGTGCCATCAGTGGGACTAGCGGAAACACCGGGGAGCTGTTTTTT
>TRBV7-3|.|.|TRBJ1-1
CASSSGHEAFF
TGTGCCAGCAGCTCCGGACACGAAGCTTTCTTT
>TRBV5-4|.|few|TRBJ2-3
CASSLGGASTDTQYF
TGTGCCAGCAGCTTGGGCGGGGCCAGCACAGATACGCAGTATTTT
>TRBV11-3|TRBD2|few|TRBJ2-1
CASSLKRGGGEQFF
TGTGCCAGCAGCTTAAAGCGGGGGGGTGGTGAGCAGTTCTTC
>TRBV13|TRBD1|.|TRBJ1-2
CASSPKDRGISYGYTF
TGTGCCAGCAGCCCAAAGGACAGGGGGATTTCCTATGGCTACACCTTC
>TRBV18|TRBD2|.|TRBJ2-2
CASSPQSSGGNTGELFF
TGTGCCAGCTCACCACAATCTAGCGGGGGAAACACCGGGGAGCTGTTTTTT
>TRBV19|.|.|TRBJ1-2
CASSMGPNGYTF
TGTGCCAGTAGTATGGGGCCGAATGGCTACACCTTC
>TRBV4-1|.|.|TRBJ2-4
CASSVRTVLEGQNIQYF
TGCGCCAGCAGCGTCCGGACAGTCCTGGAAGGGCAAAACATTCAGTACTTC
>TRBV19|TRBD1|.|TRBJ2-3
CASSIDLWTGGTDTQYF
TGTGCCAGTAGTATAGATTTGTGGACAGGGGGAACAGATACGCAGTATTTT
>TRBV6-5|TRBD1|.|TRBJ1-5
CASRLTGGPQHF
TGTGCCAGCAGGTTGACAGGGGGCCCCCAGCATTTT
>TRBV5-5|TRBD2|.|TRBJ2-2
CASSLVSSGGANTGELFF
TGTGCCAGCAGCTTGGTGTCTAGCGGGGGGGCGAACACCGGGGAGCTGTTTTTT
>TRBV28|TRBD1|.|TRBJ2-2
CASSRTGFNTGELFF
TGTGCCAGCAGTCGGACAGGGTTCAACACCGGGGAGCTGTTTTTT
>TRBV9|.|.|TRBJ1-5
CASSVGTANQPQHF
TGTGCCAGCAGCGTAGGGACAGCTAATCAGCCCCAGCATTTT
>TRBV7-2|TRBD1|.|TRBJ2-3
CASSLGPWGQGIDTQYF
TGTGCCAGCAGCTTAGGCCCTTGGGGACAGGGGATAGATACGCAGTATTTT
>TRBV9|TRBD2|.|TRBJ2-6
CASSVEAGRAGANVLTF
TGTGCCAGCAGCGTAGAGGCAGGGAGGGCTGGGGCCAACGTCCTGACTTTC
>TRBV7-2|TRBD2|.|TRBJ2-3
CASGGGAGGITDTQYF
TGTGCCAGCGGCGGGGGAGCGGGGGGGATCACAGATACGCAGTATTTT
>TRBV29-1|TRBD1|.|TRBJ2-7
CSARTGSSYEQYF
TGCAGCGCCCGGACAGGAAGCTCCTACGAGCAGTACTTC
>TRBV20-1|.|.|TRBJ2-7
CSASGNHEQYF
TGCAGTGCTAGTGGCAATCACGAGCAGTACTTC
>TRBV19|.|.|TRBJ2-3
CASSIVRQVEDTQYF
TGTGCCAGTAGTATAGTCCGCCAGGTGGAAGATACGCAGTATTTT
>TRBV5-1|.|.|TRBJ1-2
CASSLVGGRGYTF
TGCGCCAGCAGCTTAGTTGGCGGTCGGGGCTACACCTTC
>TRBV19|TRBD1|.|TRBJ2-7
CASGKSRDSEQYF
TGTGCCAGTGGGAAGTCCCGGGACAGTGAGCAGTACTTC
>TRBV10-3|.|.|TRBJ2-5
CAITTDIQETQYF
TGTGCCATCACCACCGACATACAAGAGACCCAGTACTTC
>TRBV4-1|TRBD1|.|TRBJ1-2
CASSQVRTGDYGYTF
TGCGCCAGCAGCCAAGTTAGGACAGGGGACTATGGCTACACCTTC
>TRBV5-6|.|.|TRBJ1-2
CASSQSGWGNYGYTF
TGTGCCAGCAGCCAGAGCGGGTGGGGTAACTATGGCTACACCTTC
>TRBV9|.|.|TRBJ2-1
CASSVGSLADNEQFF
TGTGCCAGCAGCGTAGGGTCGCTAGCCGACAATGAGCAGTTCTTC
>TRBV7-3|TRBD1|.|TRBJ2-7
CASSQAGQGYEQYF
TGTGCCAGCAGTCAAGCGGGACAGGGCTACGAGCAGTACTTC
>TRBV6-6|.|.|TRBJ2-5
CASSSPRTRETQYF
TGTGCCAGCAGTTCACCCCGGACACGGGAGACCCAGTACTTC
>TRBV27|TRBD2|.|TRBJ2-2
CASSKQLAGGPDTGELFF
TGTGCCAGCAGCAAACAGCTAGCGGGAGGGCCGGACACCGGGGAGCTGTTTTTT
>TRBV27|.|.|TRBJ2-1
CASSLSGSIYEQFF
TGTGCCAGCAGTCTCTCAGGGTCCATTTATGAGCAGTTCTTC
>TRBV7-9|.|.|TRBJ2-5
CASSLSAGQEAQYF
TGTGCCAGCAGCTTGTCCGCAGGACAAGAGGCCCAGTACTTC
>TRBV28|.|once|TRBJ2-1
CASRWAGDNEQFF
TGTGCCAGCAGATGGGCAGGGGACAATGAGCAGTTCTTC
>TRBV5-1|.|.|TRBJ1-3
CASSLISGSGNTIYF
TGCGCCAGCAGCTTGATATCGGGCTCTGGAAACACCATATATTTT
>TRBV29-1|.|.|TRBJ2-7
CSVEDGKSYEQYF
TGCAGCGTTGAAGACGGGAAGTCCTACGAGCAGTACTTC
>TRBV13|TRBD1|.|TRBJ2-7
CASSSTGTGSYEQYF
TGTGCCAGCAGCTCGACCGGGACAGGGTCCTACGAGCAGTACTTC